Shown below are 13 T cell receptor beta chains from a single sample sequenced in a study of early T cells in non-severe SARS-CoV-2 infection. From the 5' RACE reads, TCRdb called clonotypes with MiXCR, one entry per CDR3 protein. Among tens of thousands of distinct CDR3 sequences, over 7% were seen once, and the ten largest hold about 20%. The sample consisted of whole blood. The receptors were sampled from an adult who was a healthcare worker with PCR-confirmed SARS-CoV-2 infection or an uninfected control (not recorded which).

This clonotype was detected a few times. V is TRBV9 and J is TRBJ1-1, with D unresolved. Germline values: CDR1 SGDLS, CDR2 YYNGEE. V dropped 3 bases and J dropped 8 bases, with 11 bases sitting between them. The CDR3 consists of 12 residues. Here the CDR3 DNA reads TGTGCCAGCAGCGGTAGCACTTTCGAAGCTTTCTTT. Residues: CASSGSTFEAFF.

This chain links TRBV6-6 with TRBJ2-7, with D perhaps TRBD2 (5 bases). Germline values: CDR1 MNHNY, CDR2 SVGAGI (reference sequence). The length of the CDR3 is 13 residues. V lost 5 bases to trimming and J lost 3 bases, with 11 bases between them. CDR3 bases: TGTGCCAGCAGTCTTGGACTGAACTACGAGCAGTACTTC. This translates into CASSLGLNYEQYF.

The gene calls are TRBV20-1 and TRBJ2-1, with D perhaps assigned TRBD1 or TRBD2 (6 bases each). The CDR3 has 14 amino acids. Trimming left V 6 bases short and J 6 bases short, with 18 bases between. The V gene's germline CDR1 is DFQATT and CDR2 SNEGSKA (reference sequence). In DNA form, the CDR3 reads TGCAGTGCCCCGCCCCCAGAGGGGGGCAATGAGCAGTTCTTC. The encoded protein is CSAPPPEGGNEQFF.

Here the CDR3 reads CASSWEGYGYTF. DNA for the CDR3: TGTGCCAGCAGCTGGGAGGGTTATGGCTACACCTTC. The chain employs TRBV5-8 and TRBJ1-2; D remains ambiguous. The ends were cut back, 3 bases at V and 5 bases at J, with 8 bases in the middle. CDR1 and CDR2 from the germline V gene are SGHTS and YDEGEE. This CDR3 has 12 amino acids.

There are many counts of this clonotype. V usage is TRBV11-2 and J usage is TRBJ1-3; D possibly corresponds to TRBD1 (5 bases). Germline V gene sequence: CDR1 SGHAT, CDR2 FQNNGV. Trimming removed 4 bases from V and 4 bases from J, with 14 bases in between. The CDR3 covers 15 residues. The CDR3 bases are TGTGCCAGCAGCTCTAGAAGGGGTGACGGAAACACCATATATTTT. Its translation is CASSSRRGDGNTIYF. The full variable domain, its missing parts supplied by reference TRBV11-2 and TRBJ1-3, is EAGVAQSPRYKIIEKRQSVAFWCNPISGHATLYWYQQILGQGPKLLIQFQNNGVVDDSQLPKDRFSAERLKGVDSTLKIQPAKLEDSAVYLCASSSRRGDGNTIYFGEGSWLTVV.

The V call is TRBV7-9, the J call TRBJ1-1; D is possibly TRBD1 (6 bases). CDR1 is SEHNR, CDR2 FQNEAQ, per germline (reference sequence). The V gene lost 5 bases and the J gene lost 6 bases, with 10 bases spanning the gap. The CDR3 has 12 amino acids. The CDR3 nucleotides read TGTGCCAGCAGCCTCTGGACAGCTGAAGCTTTCTTT. Encoded protein: CASSLWTAEAFF.

This clonotype has only a few counts. This chain links TRBV10-3 with TRBJ2-5; D possibly matches TRBD1 or TRBD2 (5 bases each). The CDR3 loop spans 17 amino acids. V gave up 4 bases and J gave up 4 bases, with 22 bases separating them. Germline V gene lookup returns CDR1 ENHRY and CDR2 SYGVKD. This CDR3 is CAISGGKDTGWAETQYF. The CDR3 bases are TGTGCCATCAGTGGAGGGAAGGACACCGGTTGGGCAGAGACCCAGTACTTC.

V and J are TRBV20-1 and TRBJ2-7; TRBD2 matches at 11 bases. From germline, CDR1 is DFQATT and CDR2 SNEGSKA (reference sequence). The CDR3 extends over 14 amino acids. Unmatched junction bases numbered 11, after V lost 6 bases and J lost 7 bases. In DNA, the CDR3 is TGCAGTGCCTGTCGGACTAGCGGGCAGGGGGAGCAGTACTTC. Translation: CSACRTSGQGEQYF.

The table lists this clonotype with a few counts. The J gene is TRBJ2-1, the V gene TRBV5-1, with 7 bases fitting TRBD2. This CDR3 is built from 14 residues. The J segment lost 7 bases and the V segment lost 0 bases, leaving 4 bases of the junction unmatched. Germline V gene lookup returns CDR1 SGHRS and CDR2 YFSETQ. The CDR3, as DNA: TGCGCCAGCAGCTTGGAACTAGCGTATAATGAGCAGTTCTTC. Translation: CASSLELAYNEQFF. The full variable domain, its missing parts supplied by reference TRBV5-1 and TRBJ2-1, is KAGVTQTPRYLIKTRGQQVTLSCSPISGHRSVSWYQQTPGQGLQFLFEYFSETQRNKGNFPGRFSGRQFSNSRSEMNVSTLELGDSALYLCASSLELAYNEQFFGPGTRLTVL.

In its sample, this clonotype was seen many times. The chain links TRBV20-1 to TRBJ1-1; 7 nucleotides match TRBD1. Germline trimming cut 6 bases from V and 6 bases from J; bases unmatched to any gene: 13. CDR3 size: 14 residues. Germline V gene data show CDR1 as DFQATT and CDR2 as SNEGSKA (reference sequence). Written as DNA, the CDR3 is TGCAGTGCCACATCCAGGGGGGTTGGCGCTGAAGCTTTCTTT. It yields the protein CSATSRGVGAEAFF.

This clonotype was counted a few times. V gene TRBV29-1 combines with J gene TRBJ2-7; 8 bases fit TRBD1. Germline trimming cut 6 bases from V and 5 bases from J; bases unmatched to any gene: 6. CDR1 is SQVTM and CDR2 is ANQGSEA in the germline V gene. The CDR3 extends over 12 amino acids. The CDR3 sequence is CSVGDRMNEQYF. CDR3 nucleotide sequence: TGCAGCGTAGGGGACAGGATGAACGAGCAGTACTTC.

This clonotype has a handful of counts. The genes are TRBV18 and TRBJ2-7; 7 bases are shared with TRBD1. The V and J ends lost 4 bases and 1 base, in that order; junction bases with no gene match: 4. The CDR3 length is 14 residues. Germline V gene data show CDR1 as KGHSH and CDR2 as LQKENI. The CDR3 sequence is CASSRGQASYEQYF. DNA for the CDR3: TGTGCCAGCTCACGCGGACAGGCATCCTACGAGCAGTACTTC.

This clonotype was detected ten times or more. The chain couples TRBV20-1 to TRBJ1-4; D is undetermined. Germline lookup yields CDR1 DFQATT and CDR2 SNEGSKA (reference sequence). There are 14 residues in the CDR3. V was pared by 6 bases and J by 12 bases, with 23 bases between. CDR3 DNA: TGCAGTGCCGCTCGGGGTCGGGGATCCGGGGAACTGTTTTTT. Translating gives CSAARGRGSGELFF.